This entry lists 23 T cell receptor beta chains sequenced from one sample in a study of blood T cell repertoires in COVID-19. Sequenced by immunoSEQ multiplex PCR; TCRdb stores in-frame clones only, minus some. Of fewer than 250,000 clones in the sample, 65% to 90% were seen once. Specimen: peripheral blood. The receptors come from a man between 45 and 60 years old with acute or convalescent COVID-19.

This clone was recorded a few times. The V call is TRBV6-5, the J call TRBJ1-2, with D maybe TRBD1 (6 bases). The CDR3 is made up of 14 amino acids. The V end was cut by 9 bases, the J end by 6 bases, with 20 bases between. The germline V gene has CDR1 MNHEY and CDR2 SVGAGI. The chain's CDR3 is CASSLQGDIHGYTF. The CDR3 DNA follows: TGTGCCAGTTCTCTACAGGGCGATATCCATGGCTACACCTTC.

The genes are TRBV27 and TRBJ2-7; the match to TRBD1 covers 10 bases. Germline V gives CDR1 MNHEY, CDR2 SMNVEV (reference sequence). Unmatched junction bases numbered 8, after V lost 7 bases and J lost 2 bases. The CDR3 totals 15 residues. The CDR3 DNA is TGTGCCAGCAATAAAGCCGGACAGGGGGCCTACGAGCAGTACTTC. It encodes CASNKAGQGAYEQYF.

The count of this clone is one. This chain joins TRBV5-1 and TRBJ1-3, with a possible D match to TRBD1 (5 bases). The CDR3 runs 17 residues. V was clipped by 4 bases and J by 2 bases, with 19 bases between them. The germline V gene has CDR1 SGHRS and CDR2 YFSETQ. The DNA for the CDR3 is TGCGCCAGCAGCCCCCTACGGCAGGGATTCCCTGGAAACACCATATATTTT. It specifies CASSPLRQGFPGNTIYF.

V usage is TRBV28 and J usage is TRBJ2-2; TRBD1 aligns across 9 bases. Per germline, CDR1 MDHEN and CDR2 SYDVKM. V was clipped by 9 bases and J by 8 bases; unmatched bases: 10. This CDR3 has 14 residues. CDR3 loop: CASTTGGDTGELFF. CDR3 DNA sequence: TGTGCCAGTACCACAGGGGGCGATACTGGGGAGCTGTTTTTT.

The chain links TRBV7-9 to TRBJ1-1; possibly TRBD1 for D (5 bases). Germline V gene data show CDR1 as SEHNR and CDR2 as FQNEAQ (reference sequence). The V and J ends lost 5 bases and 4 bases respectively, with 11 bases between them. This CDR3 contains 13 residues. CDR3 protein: CASSADRFTEAFF. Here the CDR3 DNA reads TGTGCCAGCAGCGCAGACAGATTCACTGAAGCTTTCTTT.

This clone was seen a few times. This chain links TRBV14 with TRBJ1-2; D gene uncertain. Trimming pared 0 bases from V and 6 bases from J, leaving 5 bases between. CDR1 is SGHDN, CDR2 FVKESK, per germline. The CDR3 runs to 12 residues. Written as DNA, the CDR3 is TGTGCCAGCAGCCAAGACAGCGATGGCTACACCTTC. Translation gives CASSQDSDGYTF.

The CDR3 coding sequence is TGCGCCAGCAGGGCAGGGGTAAATATGAACACTGAAGCTTTCTTT. Amino acids: CASRAGVNMNTEAFF. The chain recombines TRBV4-1 with TRBJ1-1; D is possibly TRBD1 (6 bases). The V gene lost 6 bases and the J gene lost 0 bases, with 14 bases spanning the gap. The CDR3 extends over 15 amino acids. The germline gives CDR1 MGHRA, CDR2 YSYEKL.

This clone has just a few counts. For the CDR3, the DNA is TGTGCCAGCAGTGAAGCCTGGGGGACAGCCTACGAGCAGTACTTC. This encodes CASSEAWGTAYEQYF. The chain employs TRBV6-1 and TRBJ2-7; TRBD1 matches 7 bases. V lost 0 bases to trimming and J lost 2 bases; unmatched junction nucleotides: 4. The CDR3 is made up of 15 amino acids. The germline gives CDR1 MNHNS, CDR2 SASEGT.

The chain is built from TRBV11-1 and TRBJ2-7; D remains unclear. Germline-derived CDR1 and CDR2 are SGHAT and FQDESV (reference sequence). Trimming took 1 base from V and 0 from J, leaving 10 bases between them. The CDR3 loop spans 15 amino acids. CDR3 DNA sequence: TGTGCCAGCAGCTTAGTTGGCGGAAGCTCCTACGAGCAGTACTTC. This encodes CASSLVGGSSYEQYF. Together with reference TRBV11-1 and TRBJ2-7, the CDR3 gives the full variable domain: EAEVAQSPRYKITEKSQAVAFWCDPISGHATLYWYRQILGQGPELLVQFQDESVVDDSQLPKDRFSAERLKGVDSTLKIQPAELGDSAMYLCASSLVGGSSYEQYFGPGTRLTVT.

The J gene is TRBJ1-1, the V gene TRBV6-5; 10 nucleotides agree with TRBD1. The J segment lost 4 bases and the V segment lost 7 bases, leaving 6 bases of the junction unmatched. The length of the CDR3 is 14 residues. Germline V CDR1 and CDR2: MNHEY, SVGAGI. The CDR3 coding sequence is TGTGCCAGCACCCCGACAGGGGGCATCACTGAAGCTTTCTTT. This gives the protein CASTPTGGITEAFF.

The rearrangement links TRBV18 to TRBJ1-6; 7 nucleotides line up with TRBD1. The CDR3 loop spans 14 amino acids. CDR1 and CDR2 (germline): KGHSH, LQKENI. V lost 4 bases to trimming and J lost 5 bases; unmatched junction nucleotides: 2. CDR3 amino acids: CASSLGQNNSPLHF. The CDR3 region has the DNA TGTGCCAGCTCACTGGGACAGAATAATTCACCCCTCCACTTT. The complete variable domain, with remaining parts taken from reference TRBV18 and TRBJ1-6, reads NAGVMQNPRHLVRRRGQEARLRCSPMKGHSHVYWYRQLPEEGLKFMVYLQKENIIDESGMPKERFSAEFPKEGPSILRIQQVVRGDSAAYFCASSLGQNNSPLHFGNGTRLTVT.

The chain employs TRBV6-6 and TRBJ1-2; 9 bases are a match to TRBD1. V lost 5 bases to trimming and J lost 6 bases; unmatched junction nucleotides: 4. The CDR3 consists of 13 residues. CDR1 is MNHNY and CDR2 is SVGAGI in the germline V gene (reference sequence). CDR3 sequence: CASSQGQGHGYTF. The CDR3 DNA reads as TGTGCCAGCAGTCAAGGACAGGGGCATGGCTACACCTTC.

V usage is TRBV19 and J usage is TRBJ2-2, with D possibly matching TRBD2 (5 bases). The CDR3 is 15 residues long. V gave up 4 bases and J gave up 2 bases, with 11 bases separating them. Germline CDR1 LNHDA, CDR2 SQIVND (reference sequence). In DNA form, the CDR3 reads TGTGCCAGTAGTACCCCCGGGGTTAACACCGGGGAGCTGTTTTTT. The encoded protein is CASSTPGVNTGELFF.

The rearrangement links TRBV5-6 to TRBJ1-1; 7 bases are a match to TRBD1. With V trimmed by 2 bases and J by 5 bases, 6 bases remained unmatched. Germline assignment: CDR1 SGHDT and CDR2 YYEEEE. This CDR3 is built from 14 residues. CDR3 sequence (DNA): TGTGCCAGCAGCTTTCCGGGACAGATGACTGAAGCTTTCTTT. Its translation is CASSFPGQMTEAFF. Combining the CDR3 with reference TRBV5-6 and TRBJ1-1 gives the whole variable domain DAGVTQSPTHLIKTRGQQVTLRCSPKSGHDTVSWYQQALGQGPQFIFQYYEEEERQRGNFPDRFSGHQFPNYSSELNVNALLLGDSALYLCASSFPGQMTEAFFGQGTRLTVV.

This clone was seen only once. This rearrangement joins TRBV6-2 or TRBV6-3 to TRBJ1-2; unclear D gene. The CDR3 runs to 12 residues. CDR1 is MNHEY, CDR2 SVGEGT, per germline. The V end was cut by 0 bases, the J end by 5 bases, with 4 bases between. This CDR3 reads CASSYSFYGYTF. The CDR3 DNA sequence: TGTGCCAGCAGTTACTCCTTTTATGGCTACACCTTC.

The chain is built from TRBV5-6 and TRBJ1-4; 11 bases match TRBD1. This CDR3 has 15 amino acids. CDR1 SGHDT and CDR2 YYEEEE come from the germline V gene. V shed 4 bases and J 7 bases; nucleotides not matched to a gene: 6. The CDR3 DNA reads TGTGCCAGCAGCCTTGGACAGGGGGCTGGTGAAAAACTGTTTTTT. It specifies CASSLGQGAGEKLFF.

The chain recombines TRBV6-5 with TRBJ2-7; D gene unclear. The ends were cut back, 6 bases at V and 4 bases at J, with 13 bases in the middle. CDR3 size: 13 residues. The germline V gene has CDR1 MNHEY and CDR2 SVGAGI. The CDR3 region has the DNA TGTGCCAGCAGACCTGATAAGAGGTACGAGCAGTACTTC. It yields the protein CASRPDKRYEQYF.

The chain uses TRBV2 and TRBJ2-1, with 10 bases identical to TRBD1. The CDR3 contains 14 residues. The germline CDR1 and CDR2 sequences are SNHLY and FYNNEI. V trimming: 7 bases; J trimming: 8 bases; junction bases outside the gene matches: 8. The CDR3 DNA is TGTGCCAGCACGAGGACAGGGGGTACGGATGAGCAGTTCTTC. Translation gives CASTRTGGTDEQFF.

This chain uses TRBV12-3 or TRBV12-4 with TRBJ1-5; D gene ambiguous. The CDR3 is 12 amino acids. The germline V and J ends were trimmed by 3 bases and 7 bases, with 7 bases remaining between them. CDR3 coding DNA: TGTGCCAGCAGTTTCGGGAAGCAGCCCCAGCATTTT. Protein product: CASSFGKQPQHF.

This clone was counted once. This chain's CDR3 is CASRPGTSGGYNEQFF. The CDR3 nucleotides read TGTGCCAGCAGGCCCGGGACTAGCGGGGGATACAATGAGCAGTTCTTC. J is TRBJ2-1 and V is TRBV7-9; 14 nucleotides match TRBD2. There are 16 residues in the CDR3. The germline V gene encodes CDR1 SEHNR and CDR2 FQNEAQ (reference sequence). Unmatched junction bases numbered 5, after V lost 6 bases and J lost 4 bases.

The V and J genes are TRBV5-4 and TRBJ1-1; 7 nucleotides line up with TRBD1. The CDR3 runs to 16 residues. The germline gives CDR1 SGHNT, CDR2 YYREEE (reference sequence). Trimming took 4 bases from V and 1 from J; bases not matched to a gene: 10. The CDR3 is CASSPRTGGGNTEAFF. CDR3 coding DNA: TGTGCCAGCAGCCCTAGGACAGGAGGTGGGAACACTGAAGCTTTCTTT.

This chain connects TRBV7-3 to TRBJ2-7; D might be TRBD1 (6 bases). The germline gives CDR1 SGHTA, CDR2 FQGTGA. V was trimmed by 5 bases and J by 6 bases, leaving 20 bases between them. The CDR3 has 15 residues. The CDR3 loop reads CASSLSAGAPREQYF. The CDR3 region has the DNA TGTGCCAGCAGCCTTTCAGCAGGGGCCCCCCGCGAGCAGTACTTC.

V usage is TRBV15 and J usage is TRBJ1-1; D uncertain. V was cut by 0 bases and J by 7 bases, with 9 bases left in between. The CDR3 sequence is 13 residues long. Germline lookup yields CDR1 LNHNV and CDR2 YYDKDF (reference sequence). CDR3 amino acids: CATSREEGGEAFF. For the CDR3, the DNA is TGTGCCACCAGCAGAGAAGAGGGCGGTGAAGCTTTCTTT.